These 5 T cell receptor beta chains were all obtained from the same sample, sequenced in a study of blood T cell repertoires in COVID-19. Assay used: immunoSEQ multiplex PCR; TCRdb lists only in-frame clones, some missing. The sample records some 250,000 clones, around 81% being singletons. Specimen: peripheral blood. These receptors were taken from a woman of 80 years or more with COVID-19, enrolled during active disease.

CDR3 coding DNA: TGTGCTAGTGGTTTGGCTAGGACAGGGGATAGCCTATATGGCTACACCTTC. The encoded protein is CASGLARTGDSLYGYTF. This chain links TRBV12-5 with TRBJ1-2, with 9 bases fitting TRBD1. This CDR3 contains 17 residues. The germline CDR1 and CDR2 sequences are LGHNT and FRNRAP. Germline trimming cut 1 base from V and 5 bases from J; bases unmatched to any gene: 11. The full variable domain, rest sourced from reference TRBV12-5 and TRBJ1-2, is DARVTQTPRHKVTEMGQEVTMRCQPILGHNTVFWYRQTMMQGLELLAYFRNRAPLDDSGMPKDRFSAEMPDATLATLKIQPSEPRDSAVYFCASGLARTGDSLYGYTFGSGTRLTVV.

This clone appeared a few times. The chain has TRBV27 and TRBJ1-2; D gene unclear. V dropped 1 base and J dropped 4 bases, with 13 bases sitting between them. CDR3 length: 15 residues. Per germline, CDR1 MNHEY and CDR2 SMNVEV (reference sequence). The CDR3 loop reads CASSLYPSGIYGYTF. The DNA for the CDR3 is TGTGCCAGCAGTTTATATCCATCCGGGATCTATGGCTACACCTTC.

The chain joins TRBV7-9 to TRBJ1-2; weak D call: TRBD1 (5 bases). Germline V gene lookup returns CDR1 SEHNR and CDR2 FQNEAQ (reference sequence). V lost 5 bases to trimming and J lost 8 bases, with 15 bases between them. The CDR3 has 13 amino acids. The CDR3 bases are TGTGCCAGCAGCCGTCAGGGAATTGGCGGCTACACCTTC. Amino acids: CASSRQGIGGYTF.

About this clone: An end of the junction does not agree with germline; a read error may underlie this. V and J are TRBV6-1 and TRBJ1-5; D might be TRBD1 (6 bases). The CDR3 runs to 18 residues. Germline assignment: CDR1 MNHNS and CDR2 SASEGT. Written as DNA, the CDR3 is TGTGCCAGCAGTCAAGCTACTAGGCACACAGGGAACAATCAGCCCCAGCATTTT. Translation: CASSQATRHTGNNQPQHF.

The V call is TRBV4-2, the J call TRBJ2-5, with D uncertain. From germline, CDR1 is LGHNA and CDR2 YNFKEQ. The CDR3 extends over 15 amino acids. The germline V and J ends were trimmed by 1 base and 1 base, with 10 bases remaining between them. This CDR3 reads CASSQVPEAQETQYF. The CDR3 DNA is TGTGCCAGCAGCCAAGTCCCCGAGGCCCAAGAGACCCAGTACTTC.